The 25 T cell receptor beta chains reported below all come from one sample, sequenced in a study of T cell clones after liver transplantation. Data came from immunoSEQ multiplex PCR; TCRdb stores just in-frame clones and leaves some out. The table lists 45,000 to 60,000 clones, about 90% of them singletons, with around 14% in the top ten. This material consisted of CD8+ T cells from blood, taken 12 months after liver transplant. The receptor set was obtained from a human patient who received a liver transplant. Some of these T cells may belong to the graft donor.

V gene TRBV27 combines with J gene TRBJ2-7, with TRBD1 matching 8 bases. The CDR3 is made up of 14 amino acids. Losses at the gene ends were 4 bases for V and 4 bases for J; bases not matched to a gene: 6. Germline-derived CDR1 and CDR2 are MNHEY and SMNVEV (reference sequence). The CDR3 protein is CASSSDRAWYEQYF. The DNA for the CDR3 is TGTGCCAGCAGTTCGGACAGGGCGTGGTACGAGCAGTACTTC.

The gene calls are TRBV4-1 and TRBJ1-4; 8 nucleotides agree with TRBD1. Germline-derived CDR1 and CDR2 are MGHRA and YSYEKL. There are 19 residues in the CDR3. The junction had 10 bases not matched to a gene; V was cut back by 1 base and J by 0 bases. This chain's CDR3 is CASSQGLQGGYATNEKLFF. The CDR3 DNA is TGCGCCAGCAGCCAAGGGTTACAGGGGGGGTACGCAACTAATGAAAAACTGTTTTTT.

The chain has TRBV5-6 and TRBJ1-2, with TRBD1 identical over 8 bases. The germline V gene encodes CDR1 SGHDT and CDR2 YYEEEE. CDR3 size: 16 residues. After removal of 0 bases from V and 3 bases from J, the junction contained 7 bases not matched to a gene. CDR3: CASSLELAGGDYGYTF. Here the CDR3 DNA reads TGTGCCAGCAGCTTGGAATTGGCAGGGGGCGACTATGGCTACACCTTC.

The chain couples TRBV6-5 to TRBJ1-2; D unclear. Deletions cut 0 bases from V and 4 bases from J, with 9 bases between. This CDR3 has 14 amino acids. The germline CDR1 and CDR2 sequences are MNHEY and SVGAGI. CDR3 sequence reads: CASSYSGYGYGYTF. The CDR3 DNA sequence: TGTGCCAGCAGTTACTCGGGGTATGGCTATGGCTACACCTTC.

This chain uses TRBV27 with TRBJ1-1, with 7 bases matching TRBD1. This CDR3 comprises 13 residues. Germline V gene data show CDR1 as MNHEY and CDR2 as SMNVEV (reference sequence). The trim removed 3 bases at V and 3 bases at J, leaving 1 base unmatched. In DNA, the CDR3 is TGTGCCAGCAGTTTCCAGGGGGACACTGAAGCTTTCTTT. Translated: CASSFQGDTEAFF.

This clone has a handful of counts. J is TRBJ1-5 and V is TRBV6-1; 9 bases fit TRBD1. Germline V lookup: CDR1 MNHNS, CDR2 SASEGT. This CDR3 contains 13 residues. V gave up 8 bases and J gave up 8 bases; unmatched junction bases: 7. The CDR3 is CASLDRGREPQHF. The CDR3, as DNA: TGTGCCAGCCTAGACAGGGGGAGGGAGCCCCAGCATTTT.

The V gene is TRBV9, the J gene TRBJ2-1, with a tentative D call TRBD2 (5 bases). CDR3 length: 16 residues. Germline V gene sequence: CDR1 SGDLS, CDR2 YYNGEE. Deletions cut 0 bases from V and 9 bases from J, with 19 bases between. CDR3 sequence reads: CASSVAGLARGIEQFF. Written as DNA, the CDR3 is TGTGCCAGCAGCGTAGCTGGGCTAGCCAGAGGGATTGAGCAGTTCTTC.

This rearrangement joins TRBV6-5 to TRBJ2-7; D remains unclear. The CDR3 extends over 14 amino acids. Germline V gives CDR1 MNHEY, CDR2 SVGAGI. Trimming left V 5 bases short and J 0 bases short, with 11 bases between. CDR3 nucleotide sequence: TGTGCCAGCAGTCCTCGCCGCTACTCCTACGAGCAGTACTTC. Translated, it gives CASSPRRYSYEQYF.

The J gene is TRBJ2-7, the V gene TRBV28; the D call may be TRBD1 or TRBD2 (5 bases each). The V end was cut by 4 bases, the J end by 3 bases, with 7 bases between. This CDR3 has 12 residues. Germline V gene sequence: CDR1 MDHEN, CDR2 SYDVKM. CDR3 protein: CASSWDLYEQYF. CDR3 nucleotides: TGTGCCAGCAGTTGGGACCTCTACGAGCAGTACTTC. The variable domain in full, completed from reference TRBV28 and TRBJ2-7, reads DVKVTQSSRYLVKRTGEKVFLECVQDMDHENMFWYRQDPGLGLRLIYFSYDVKMKEKGDIPEGYSVSREKKERFSLILESASTNQTSMYLCASSWDLYEQYFGPGTRLTVT.

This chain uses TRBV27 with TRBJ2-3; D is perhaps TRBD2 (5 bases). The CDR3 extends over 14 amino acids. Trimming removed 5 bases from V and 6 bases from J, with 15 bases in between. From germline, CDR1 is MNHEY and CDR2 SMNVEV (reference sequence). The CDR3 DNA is TGTGCCAGCAGTGACACATGGACGGGGGATACGCAGTATTTT. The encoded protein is CASSDTWTGDTQYF.

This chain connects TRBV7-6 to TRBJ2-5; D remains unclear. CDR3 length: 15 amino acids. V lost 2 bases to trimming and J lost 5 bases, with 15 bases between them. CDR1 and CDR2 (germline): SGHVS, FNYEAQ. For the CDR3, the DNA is TGTGCCAGCAGCTTATTCGGCTCAGGAGCGGAGACCCAGTACTTC. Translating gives CASSLFGSGAETQYF. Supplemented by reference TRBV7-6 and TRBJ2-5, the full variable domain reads GAGVSQSPRYKVTKRGQDVALRCDPISGHVSLYWYRQALGQGPEFLTYFNYEAQQDKSGLPNDRFSAERPEGSISTLTIQRTEQRDSAMYRCASSLFGSGAETQYFGPGTRLLVL.

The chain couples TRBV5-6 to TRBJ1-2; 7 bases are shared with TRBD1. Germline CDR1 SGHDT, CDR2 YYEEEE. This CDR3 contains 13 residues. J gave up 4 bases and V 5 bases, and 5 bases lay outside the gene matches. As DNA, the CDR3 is TGTGCCAGCAGATGGACAGGCGGCTATGGCTACACCTTC. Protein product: CASRWTGGYGYTF.

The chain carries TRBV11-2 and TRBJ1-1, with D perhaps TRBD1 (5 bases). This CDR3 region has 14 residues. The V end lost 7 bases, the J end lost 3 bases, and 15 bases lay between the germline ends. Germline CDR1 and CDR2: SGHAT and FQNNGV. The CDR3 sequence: CASKIQGTDTEAFF. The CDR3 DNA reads TGTGCCAGCAAGATCCAGGGTACGGACACTGAAGCTTTCTTT.

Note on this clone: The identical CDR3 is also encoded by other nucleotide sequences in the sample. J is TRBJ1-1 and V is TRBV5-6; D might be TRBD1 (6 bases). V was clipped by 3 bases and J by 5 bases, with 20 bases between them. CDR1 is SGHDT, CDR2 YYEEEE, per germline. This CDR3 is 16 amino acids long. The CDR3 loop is CASSSLPEGGDTEAFF. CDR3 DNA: TGTGCCAGCAGCTCTCTTCCGGAGGGGGGAGATACTGAAGCTTTCTTT.

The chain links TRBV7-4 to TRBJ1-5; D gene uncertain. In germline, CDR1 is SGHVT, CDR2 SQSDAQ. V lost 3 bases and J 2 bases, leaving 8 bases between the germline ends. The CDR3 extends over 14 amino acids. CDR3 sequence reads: CASSFTPRNQPQHF. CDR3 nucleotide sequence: TGTGCCAGCAGCTTCACCCCCCGCAATCAGCCCCAGCATTTT.

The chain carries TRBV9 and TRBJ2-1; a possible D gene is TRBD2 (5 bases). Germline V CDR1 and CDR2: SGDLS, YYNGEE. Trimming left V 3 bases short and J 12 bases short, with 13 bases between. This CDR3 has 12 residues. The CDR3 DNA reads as TGTGCCAGCAGCGGACCAGCGGTAGGGCAGTTCTTC. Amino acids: CASSGPAVGQFF.

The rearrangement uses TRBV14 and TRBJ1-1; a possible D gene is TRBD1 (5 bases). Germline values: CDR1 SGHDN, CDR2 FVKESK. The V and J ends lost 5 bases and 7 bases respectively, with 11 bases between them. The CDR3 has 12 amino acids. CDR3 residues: CASSFEGSEAFF. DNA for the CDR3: TGTGCCAGCAGCTTCGAGGGGAGTGAAGCTTTCTTT. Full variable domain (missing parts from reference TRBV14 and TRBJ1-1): EAGVTQFPSHSVIEKGQTVTLRCDPISGHDNLYWYRRVMGKEIKFLLHFVKESKQDESGMPNNRFLAERTGGTYSTLKVQPAELEDSGVYFCASSFEGSEAFFGQGTRLTVV.

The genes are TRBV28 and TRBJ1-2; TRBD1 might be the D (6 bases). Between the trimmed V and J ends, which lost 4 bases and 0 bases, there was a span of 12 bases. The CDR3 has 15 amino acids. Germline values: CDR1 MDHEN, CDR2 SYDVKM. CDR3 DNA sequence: TGTGCCAGCAGTTCATGGGACAAAGCTAACTATGGCTACACCTTC. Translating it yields CASSSWDKANYGYTF.

The CDR3 DNA reads as TGCAGCGTTGAAGATTACGGGGGCCACTATGGCTACACCTTC. Translating gives CSVEDYGGHYGYTF. The V call is TRBV29-1, the J call TRBJ1-2, with a possible D match to TRBD1 (6 bases). From germline, CDR1 is SQVTM and CDR2 ANQGSEA. The CDR3 spans 14 residues. V was pared by 0 bases and J by 3 bases, with 11 bases between.

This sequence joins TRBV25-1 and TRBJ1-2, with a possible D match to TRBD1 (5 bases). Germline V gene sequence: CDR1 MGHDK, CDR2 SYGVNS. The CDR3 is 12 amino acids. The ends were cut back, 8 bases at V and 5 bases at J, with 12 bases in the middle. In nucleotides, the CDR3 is TGTGCCAGCTCAGACAGTCTATATGGCTACACCTTC. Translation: CASSDSLYGYTF.

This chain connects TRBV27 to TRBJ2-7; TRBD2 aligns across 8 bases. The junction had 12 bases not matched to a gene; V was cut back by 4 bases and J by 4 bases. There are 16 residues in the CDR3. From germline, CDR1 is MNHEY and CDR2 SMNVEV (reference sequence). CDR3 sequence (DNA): TGTGCCAGCAGTTCCGGAGCGGGACTAGTGCCATACGAGCAGTACTTC. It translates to CASSSGAGLVPYEQYF.

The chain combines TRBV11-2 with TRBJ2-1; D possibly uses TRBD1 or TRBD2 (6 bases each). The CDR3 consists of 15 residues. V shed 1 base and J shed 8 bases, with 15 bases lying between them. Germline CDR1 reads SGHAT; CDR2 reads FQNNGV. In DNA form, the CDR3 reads TGTGCCAGCAGCTTAGGGAGGGACATTTTCGATGAGCAGTTCTTC. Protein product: CASSLGRDIFDEQFF.

CDR3 bases: TGTGCCAGCAGCTCACTAGCGGAAAGGTACAATGAGCAGTTCTTC. This sequence encodes CASSSLAERYNEQFF. The V gene is TRBV28, the J gene TRBJ2-1; 8 nucleotides align to TRBD2. This CDR3 spans 15 amino acids. Germline lookup yields CDR1 MDHEN and CDR2 SYDVKM. V was pared by 6 bases and J by 4 bases, with 8 bases of the junction left unmatched.

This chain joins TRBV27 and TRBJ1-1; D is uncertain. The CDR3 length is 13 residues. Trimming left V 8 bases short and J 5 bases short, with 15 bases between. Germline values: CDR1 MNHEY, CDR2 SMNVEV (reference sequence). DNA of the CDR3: TGTGCCAGCTCGTACATGGGGAGAACTGAAGCTTTCTTT. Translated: CASSYMGRTEAFF.

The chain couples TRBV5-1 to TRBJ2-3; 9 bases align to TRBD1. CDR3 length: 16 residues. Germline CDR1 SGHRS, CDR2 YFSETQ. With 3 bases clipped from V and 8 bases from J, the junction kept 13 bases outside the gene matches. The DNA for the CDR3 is TGCGCCAGCAGCTCCTTACCGGGACAGGGTCACGGTACGCAGTATTTT. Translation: CASSSLPGQGHGTQYF.